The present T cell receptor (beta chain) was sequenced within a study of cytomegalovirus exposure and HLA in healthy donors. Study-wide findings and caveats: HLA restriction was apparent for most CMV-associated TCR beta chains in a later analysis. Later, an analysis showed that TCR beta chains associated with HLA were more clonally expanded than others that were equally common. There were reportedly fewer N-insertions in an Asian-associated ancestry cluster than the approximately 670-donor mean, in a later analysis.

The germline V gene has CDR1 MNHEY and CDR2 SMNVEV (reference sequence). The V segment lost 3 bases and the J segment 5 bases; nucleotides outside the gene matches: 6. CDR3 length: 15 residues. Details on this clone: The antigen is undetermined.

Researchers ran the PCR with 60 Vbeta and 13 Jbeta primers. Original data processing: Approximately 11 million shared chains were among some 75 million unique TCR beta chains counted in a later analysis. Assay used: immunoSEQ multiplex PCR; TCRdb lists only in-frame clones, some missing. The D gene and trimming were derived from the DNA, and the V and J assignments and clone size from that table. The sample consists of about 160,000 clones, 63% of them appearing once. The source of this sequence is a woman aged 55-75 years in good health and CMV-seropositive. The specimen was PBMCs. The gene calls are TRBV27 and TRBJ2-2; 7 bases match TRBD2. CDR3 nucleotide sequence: TGTGCCAGCAGTTTCGGCGGGAGAGGGACCGGGGAGCTGTTTTTT. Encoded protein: CASSFGGRGTGELFF.